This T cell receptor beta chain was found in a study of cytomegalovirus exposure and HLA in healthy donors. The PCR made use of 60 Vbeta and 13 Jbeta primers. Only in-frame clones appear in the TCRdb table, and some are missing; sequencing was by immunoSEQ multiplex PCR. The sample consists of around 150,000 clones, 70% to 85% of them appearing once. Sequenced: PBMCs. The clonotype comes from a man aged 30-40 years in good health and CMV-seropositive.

The CDR3 nucleotides read TGTGCCAGCAGCACCGCCGGGACTAGCGGACCTCGCACAGATACGCAGTATTTT. Translated: CASSTAGTSGPRTDTQYF. The rearrangement joins TRBV28 to TRBJ2-3; 11 bases are shared with TRBD2. J lost 1 base, V lost 6 bases, and 12 bases had no gene match. The CDR3 totals 18 residues. The germline V gene has CDR1 MDHEN and CDR2 SYDVKM.